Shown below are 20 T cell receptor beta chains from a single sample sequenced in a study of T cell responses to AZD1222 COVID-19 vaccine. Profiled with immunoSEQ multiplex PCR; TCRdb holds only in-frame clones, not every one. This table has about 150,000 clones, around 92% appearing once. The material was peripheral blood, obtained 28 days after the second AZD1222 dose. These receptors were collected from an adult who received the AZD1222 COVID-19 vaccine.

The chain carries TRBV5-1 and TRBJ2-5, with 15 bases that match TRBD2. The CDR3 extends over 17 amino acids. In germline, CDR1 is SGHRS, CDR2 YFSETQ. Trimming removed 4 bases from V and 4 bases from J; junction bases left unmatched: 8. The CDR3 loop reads CASSPGPGLAGGETQYF. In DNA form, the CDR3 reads TGCGCCAGCAGCCCAGGACCGGGACTAGCGGGAGGAGAGACCCAGTACTTC.

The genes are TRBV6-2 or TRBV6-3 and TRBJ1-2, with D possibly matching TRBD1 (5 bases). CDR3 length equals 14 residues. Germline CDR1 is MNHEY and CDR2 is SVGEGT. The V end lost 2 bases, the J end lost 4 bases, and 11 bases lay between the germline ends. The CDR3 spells CASSYPTVGYGYTF. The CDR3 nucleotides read TGTGCCAGCAGTTACCCGACAGTCGGCTATGGCTACACCTTC.

The CDR3 region is CASSLPGTKNIQYF. CDR3 nucleotide sequence: TGTGCCAGCAGTTTACCGGGAACCAAAAACATTCAGTACTTC. V usage is TRBV28 and J usage is TRBJ2-4, with D maybe TRBD2 (5 bases). The CDR3 spans 14 residues. CDR1 and CDR2 from the germline V gene are MDHEN and SYDVKM. Trimming pared 2 bases from V and 2 bases from J, leaving 7 bases between.

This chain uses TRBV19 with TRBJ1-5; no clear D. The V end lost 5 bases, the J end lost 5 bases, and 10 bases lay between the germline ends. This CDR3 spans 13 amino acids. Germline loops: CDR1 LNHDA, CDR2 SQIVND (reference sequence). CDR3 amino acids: CASSGGMYQPQHF. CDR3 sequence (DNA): TGTGCCAGTAGTGGAGGGATGTATCAGCCCCAGCATTTT. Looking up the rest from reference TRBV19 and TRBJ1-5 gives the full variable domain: DGGITQSPKYLFRKEGQNVTLSCEQNLNHDAMYWYRQDPGQGLRLIYYSQIVNDFQKGDIAEGYSVSREKKESFPLTVTSAQKNPTAFYLCASSGGMYQPQHFGDGTRLSIL.

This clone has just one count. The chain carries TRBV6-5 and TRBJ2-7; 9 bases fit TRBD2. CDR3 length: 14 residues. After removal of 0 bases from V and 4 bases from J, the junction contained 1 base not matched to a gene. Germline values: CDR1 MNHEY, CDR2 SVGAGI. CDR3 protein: CASSYSSGRYEQYF. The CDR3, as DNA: TGTGCCAGCAGTTACTCCAGCGGGAGGTACGAGCAGTACTTC.

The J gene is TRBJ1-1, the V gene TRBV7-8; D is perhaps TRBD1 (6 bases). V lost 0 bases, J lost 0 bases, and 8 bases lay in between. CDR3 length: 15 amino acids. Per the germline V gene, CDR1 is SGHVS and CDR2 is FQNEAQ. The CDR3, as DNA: TGTGCCAGCAGCTTAGCACCAGGGGTGAACACTGAAGCTTTCTTT. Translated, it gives CASSLAPGVNTEAFF. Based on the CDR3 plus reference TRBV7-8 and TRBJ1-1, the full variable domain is GAGVSQSPRYKVAKRGQDVALRCDPISGHVSLFWYQQALGQGPEFLTYFQNEAQLDKSGLPSDRFFAERPEGSVSTLKIQRTQQEDSAVYLCASSLAPGVNTEAFFGQGTRLTVV.

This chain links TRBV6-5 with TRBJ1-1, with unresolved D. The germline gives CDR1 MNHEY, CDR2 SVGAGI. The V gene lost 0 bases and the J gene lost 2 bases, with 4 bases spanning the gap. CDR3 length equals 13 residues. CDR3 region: CASSYSFNTEAFF. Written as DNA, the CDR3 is TGTGCCAGCAGTTACTCCTTTAACACTGAAGCTTTCTTT.

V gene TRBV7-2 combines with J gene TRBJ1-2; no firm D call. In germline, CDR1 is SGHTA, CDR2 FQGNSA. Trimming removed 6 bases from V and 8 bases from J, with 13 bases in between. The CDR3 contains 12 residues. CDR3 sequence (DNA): TGTGCCAGCAGGCGCCCCAATGAGGGCTACACCTTC. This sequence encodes CASRRPNEGYTF.

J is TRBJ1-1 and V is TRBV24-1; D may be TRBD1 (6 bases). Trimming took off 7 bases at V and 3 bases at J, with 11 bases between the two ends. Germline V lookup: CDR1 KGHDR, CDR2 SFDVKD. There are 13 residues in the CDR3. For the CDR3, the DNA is TGTGCCACCAGGACCCAGGGGCACACTGAAGCTTTCTTT. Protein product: CATRTQGHTEAFF.

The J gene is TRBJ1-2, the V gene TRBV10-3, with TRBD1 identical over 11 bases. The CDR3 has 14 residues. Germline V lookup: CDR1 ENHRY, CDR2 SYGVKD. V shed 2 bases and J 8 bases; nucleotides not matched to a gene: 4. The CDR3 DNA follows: TGTGCCATCAGTGAGCAGGGACAGGGGGAAGGCTACACCTTC. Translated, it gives CAISEQGQGEGYTF.

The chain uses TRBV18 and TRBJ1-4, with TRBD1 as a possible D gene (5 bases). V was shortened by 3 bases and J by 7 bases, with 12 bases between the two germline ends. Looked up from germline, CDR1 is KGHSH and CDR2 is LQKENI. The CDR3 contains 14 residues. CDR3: CASSPDKSGEKLFF. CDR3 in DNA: TGTGCCAGCTCACCGGACAAGTCGGGTGAAAAACTGTTTTTT.

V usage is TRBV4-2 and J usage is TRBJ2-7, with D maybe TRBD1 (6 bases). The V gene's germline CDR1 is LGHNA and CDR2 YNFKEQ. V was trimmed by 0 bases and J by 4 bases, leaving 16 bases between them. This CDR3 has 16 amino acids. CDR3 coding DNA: TGTGCCAGCAGCCAAGATCCCCTAATACAGGGATACGAGCAGTACTTC. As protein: CASSQDPLIQGYEQYF.

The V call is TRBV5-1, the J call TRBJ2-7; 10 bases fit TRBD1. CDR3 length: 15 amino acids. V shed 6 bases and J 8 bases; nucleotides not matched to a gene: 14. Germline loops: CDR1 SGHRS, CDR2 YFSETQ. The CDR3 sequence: CASTLSLGQGGKQYF. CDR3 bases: TGCGCCAGCACTCTCTCTCTAGGACAGGGGGGCAAGCAGTACTTC.

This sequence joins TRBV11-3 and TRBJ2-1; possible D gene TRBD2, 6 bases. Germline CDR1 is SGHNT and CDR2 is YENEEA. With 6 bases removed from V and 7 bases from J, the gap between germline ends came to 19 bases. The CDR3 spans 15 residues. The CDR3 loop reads CASRLSEGGGNEQFF. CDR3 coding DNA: TGTGCCAGCAGACTAAGTGAGGGAGGTGGTAATGAGCAGTTCTTC.

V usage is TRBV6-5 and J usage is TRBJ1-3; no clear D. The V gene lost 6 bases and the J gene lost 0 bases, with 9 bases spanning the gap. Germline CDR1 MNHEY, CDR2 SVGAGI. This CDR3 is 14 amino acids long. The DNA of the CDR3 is TGTGCCAGCAGCGGACGGAGCTCTGGAAACACCATATATTTT. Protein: CASSGRSSGNTIYF.

The CDR3 DNA is TGTGCCAGCAGCACCGAGGCTAGCGGGAGGAGCTCCTACAATGAGCAGTTCTTC. Its protein is CASSTEASGRSSYNEQFF. The V and J genes are TRBV6-2 or TRBV6-3 and TRBJ2-1; 11 nucleotides line up with TRBD2. Germline CDR1 and CDR2: MNHEY and SVGEGT. J was trimmed by 0 bases and V by 6 bases; bases with no gene match: 10. There are 18 residues in the CDR3.

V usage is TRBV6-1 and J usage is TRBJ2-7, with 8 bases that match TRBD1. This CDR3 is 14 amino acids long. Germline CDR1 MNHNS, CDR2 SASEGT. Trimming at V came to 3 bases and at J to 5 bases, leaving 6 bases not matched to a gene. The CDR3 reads CASSEAGGENEQYF. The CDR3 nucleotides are TGTGCCAGCAGTGAGGCAGGGGGCGAGAACGAGCAGTACTTC.

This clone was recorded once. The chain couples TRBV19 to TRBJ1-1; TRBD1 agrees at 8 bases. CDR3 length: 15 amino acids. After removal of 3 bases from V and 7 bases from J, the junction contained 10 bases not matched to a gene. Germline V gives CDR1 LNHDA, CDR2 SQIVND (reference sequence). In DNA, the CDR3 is TGTGCCAGTAGTATGGGGGACAGGCTAAAGATTGAAGCTTTCTTT. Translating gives CASSMGDRLKIEAFF. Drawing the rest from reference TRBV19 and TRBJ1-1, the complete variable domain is DGGITQSPKYLFRKEGQNVTLSCEQNLNHDAMYWYRQDPGQGLRLIYYSQIVNDFQKGDIAEGYSVSREKKESFPLTVTSAQKNPTAFYLCASSMGDRLKIEAFFGQGTRLTVV.

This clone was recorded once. CDR3 nucleotide sequence: TGTGCCAGCAGTCCATCCGGCCCGGGGACATTTTCCACAGATACGCAGTATTTT. Translating gives CASSPSGPGTFSTDTQYF. The chain employs TRBV25-1 and TRBJ2-3, with D perhaps TRBD1 (6 bases). CDR1 and CDR2 (germline): MGHDK, SYGVNS. Trimming took off 5 bases at V and 2 bases at J, with 23 bases between the two ends. This CDR3 has 18 residues.

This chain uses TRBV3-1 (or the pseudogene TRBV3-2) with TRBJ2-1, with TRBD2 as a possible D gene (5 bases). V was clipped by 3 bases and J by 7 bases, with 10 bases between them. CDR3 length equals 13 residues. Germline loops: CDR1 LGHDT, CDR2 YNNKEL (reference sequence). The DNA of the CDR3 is TGTGCCAGCAGCCATTACGGGATTAATGAGCAGTTCTTC. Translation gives CASSHYGINEQFF.